This T cell receptor (beta chain) was recorded in a study of T cells in Graves' hyperthyroidism and ophthalmopathy. This clonotype was counted between two and nine times. TCR beta CDR3 sequences were amplified from RNA transcripts. An initial round of RT-PCR targeting the TCR CDR3 relied on the HTBI primer set. TCRdb analysed the multiplex PCR reads with MiXCR anew, one entry per CDR3 protein. Of about 640,000 distinct CDR3 sequences in the sample, more than 20% were seen once. The sequence was collected from a man aged 25-40 years with Graves' ophthalmopathy. The specimen sequenced was blood.

CDR3 bases: TGTGCCAGCAGTTACTCAGAGGGGGCGCAGGGCACCGGGGAGCTGTTTTTT. Translated, it gives CASSYSEGAQGTGELFF. The V call is TRBV6-6, the J call TRBJ2-2; 7 positions agree with TRBD1. V shed 0 bases, J shed 4 bases, and the junction held 8 bases outside the gene matches. Germline lookup yields CDR1 MNHNY and CDR2 SVGAGI (reference sequence). The CDR3 sequence is 17 residues long.